Here is one T cell receptor (beta chain) with its context. The CDR3 runs 20 residues. J was trimmed by 2 bases and V by 2 bases; bases with no gene match: 16. Germline V lookup: CDR1 SGDLS, CDR2 YYNGEE. These data originate in a study of shared clonotypes between healthy human individuals. At the deep level, the assay was run. Per the original methods: With immunoSEQ giving junction-only sequences and no quality scores, filtering differed. Profiling relied on immunoSEQ multiplex PCR, and the TCRdb table lists in-frame clones only, not all of them. V and J calls and clone size follow that table, whereas D and trimming were derived from the DNA. This sample has under 2.5 million clones, with around 93% found just once.

The V gene is TRBV9, the J gene TRBJ2-2; 9 bases align to TRBD1. The sequenced sample consisted of naive CD4+ T cells from PBMCs. Subset here: CD45RA+ positively selected. The TCR sequence derives from a man between 18 and 35 years old in good health. Some clones in this sample may be carry-over from other donors' samples. The CDR3 loop reads CASSVMAGYYRGLNTGELFF. In DNA, the CDR3 is TGTGCCAGCAGCGTGATGGCTGGTTACTACAGGGGGCTTAACACCGGGGAGCTGTTTTTT.